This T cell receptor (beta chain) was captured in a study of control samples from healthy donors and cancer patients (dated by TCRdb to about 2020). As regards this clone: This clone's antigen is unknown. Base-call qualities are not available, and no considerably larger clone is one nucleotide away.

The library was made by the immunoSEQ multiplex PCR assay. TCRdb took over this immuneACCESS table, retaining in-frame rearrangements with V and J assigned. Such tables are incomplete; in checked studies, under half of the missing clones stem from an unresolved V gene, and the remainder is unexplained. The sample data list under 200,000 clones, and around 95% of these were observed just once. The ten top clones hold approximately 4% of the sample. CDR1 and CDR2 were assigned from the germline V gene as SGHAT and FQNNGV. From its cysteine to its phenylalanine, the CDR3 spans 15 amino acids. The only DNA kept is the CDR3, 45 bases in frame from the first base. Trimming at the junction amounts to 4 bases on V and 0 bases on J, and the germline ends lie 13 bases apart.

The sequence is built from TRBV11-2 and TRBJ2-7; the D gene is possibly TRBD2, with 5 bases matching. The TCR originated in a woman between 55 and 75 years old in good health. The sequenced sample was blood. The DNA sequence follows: TGTGCCAGCAGCTCCTGGACTGATAGCTCCTACGAGCAGTACTTC. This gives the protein CASSSWTDSSYEQYF.